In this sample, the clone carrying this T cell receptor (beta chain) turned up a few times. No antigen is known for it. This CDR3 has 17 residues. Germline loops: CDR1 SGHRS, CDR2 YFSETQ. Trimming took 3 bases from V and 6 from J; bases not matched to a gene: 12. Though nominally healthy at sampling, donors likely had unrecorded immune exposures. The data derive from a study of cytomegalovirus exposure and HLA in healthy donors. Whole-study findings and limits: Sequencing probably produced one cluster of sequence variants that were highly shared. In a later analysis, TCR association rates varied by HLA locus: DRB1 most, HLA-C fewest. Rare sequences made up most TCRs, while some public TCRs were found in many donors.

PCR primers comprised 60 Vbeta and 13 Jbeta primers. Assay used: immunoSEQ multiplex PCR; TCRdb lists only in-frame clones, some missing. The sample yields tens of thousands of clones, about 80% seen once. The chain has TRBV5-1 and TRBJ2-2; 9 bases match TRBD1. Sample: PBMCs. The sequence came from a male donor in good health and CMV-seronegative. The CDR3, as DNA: TGCGCCAGCAGCTCTTCCCCCAGGACAGGGGAGGCCGGGGAGCTGTTTTTT. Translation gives CASSSSPRTGEAGELFF.